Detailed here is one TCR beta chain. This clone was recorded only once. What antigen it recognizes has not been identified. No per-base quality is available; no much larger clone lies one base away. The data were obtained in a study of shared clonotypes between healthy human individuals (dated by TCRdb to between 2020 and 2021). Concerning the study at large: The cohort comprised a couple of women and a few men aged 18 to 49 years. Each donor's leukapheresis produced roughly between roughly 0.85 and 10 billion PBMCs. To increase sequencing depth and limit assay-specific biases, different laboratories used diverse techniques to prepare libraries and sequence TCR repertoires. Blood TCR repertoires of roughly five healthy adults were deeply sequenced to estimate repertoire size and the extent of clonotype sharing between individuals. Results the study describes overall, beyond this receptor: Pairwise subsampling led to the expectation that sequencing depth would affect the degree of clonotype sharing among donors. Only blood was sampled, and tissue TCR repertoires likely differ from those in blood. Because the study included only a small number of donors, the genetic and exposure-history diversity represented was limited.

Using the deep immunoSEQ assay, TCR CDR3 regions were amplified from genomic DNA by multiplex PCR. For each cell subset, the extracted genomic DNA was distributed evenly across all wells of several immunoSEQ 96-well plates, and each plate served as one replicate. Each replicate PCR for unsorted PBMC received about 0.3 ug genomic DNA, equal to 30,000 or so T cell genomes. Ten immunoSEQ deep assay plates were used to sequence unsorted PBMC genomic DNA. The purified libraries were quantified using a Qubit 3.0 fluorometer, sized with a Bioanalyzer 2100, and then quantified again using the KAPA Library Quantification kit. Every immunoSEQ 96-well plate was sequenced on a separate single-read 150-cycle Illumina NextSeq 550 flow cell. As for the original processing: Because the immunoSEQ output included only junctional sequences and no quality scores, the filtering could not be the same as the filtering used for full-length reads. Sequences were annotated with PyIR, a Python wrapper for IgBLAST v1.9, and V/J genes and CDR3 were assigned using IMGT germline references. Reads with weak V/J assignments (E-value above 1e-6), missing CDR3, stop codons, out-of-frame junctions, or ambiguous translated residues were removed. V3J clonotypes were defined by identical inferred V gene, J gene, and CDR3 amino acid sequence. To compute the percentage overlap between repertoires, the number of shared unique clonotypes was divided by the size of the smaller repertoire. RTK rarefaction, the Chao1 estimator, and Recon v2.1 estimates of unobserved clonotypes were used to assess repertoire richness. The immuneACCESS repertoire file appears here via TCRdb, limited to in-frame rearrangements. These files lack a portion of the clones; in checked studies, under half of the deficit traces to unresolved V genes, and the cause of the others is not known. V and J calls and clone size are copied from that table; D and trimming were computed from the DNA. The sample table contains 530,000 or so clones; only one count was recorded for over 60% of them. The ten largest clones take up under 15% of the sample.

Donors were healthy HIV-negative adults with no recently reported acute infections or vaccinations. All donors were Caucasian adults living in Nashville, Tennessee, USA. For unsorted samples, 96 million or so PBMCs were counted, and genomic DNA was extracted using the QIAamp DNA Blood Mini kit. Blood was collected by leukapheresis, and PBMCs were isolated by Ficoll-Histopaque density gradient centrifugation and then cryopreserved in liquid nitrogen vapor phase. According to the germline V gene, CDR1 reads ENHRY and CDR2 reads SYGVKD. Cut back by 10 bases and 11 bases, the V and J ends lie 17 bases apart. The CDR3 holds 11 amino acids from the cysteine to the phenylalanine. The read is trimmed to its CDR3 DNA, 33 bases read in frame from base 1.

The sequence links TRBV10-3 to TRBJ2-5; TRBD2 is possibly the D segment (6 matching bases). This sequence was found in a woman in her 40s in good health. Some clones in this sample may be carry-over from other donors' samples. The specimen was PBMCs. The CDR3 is CATTSGWEQYF. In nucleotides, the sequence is TGTGCCACCACAAGCGGGTGGGAGCAGTACTTC.